This T cell receptor beta chain was captured in a study of memory CD4+ T cells and cytomegalovirus serostatus. Study observations and caveats: The CMV-associated TCR signature appears largely within the CD4+ memory repertoire.

Regarding this clone: Its antigen remains unknown.

Single viable CD3+CD4+CD8-CD45RO+ cells were sorted as the memory CD4+ T cells. The CDR3 extends over 13 amino acids. V was pared by 5 bases and J by 8 bases, with 6 bases of the junction left unmatched. The germline CDR1 and CDR2 sequences are MDHEN and SYDVKM. Methods used by the authors: After removing out-of-frame reads, around 2.2 million distinct TCRbeta sequences remained. Sequencing was performed with immunoSEQ multiplex PCR; in TCRdb, only in-frame clones are kept and a portion is missing. V and J calls and clone size follow that table, whereas D and trimming were derived from the DNA. In the table there are tens of thousands of clones, more than 75% of which are singletons.

The gene calls are TRBV28 and TRBJ2-1, with 7 bases lining up with TRBD2. The receptor comes from an adult in good health and CMV-seropositive. Sample: memory CD4+ T cells from blood. The CDR3 region has the DNA TGTGCCAGCAGTCGGACTAGAGGCCATGAGCAGTTCTTC. Translating gives CASSRTRGHEQFF.